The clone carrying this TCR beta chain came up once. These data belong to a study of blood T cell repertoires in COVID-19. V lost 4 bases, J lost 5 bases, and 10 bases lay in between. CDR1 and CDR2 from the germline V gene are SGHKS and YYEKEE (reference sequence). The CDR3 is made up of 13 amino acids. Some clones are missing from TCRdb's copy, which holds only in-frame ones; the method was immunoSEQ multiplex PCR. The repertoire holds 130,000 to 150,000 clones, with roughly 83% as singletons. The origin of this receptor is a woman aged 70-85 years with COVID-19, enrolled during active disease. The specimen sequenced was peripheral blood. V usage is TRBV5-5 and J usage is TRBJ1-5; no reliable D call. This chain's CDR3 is CASSPTPYQPQHF. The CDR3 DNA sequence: TGTGCCAGCAGCCCCACTCCGTATCAGCCCCAGCATTTT.